The 15 T cell receptor beta chains below all came from one sample that was sequenced in a study of blood T cell repertoires in COVID-19. The table came from immunoSEQ multiplex PCR; TCRdb's copy has only in-frame clones and leaves some out. The data show 150,000 to 200,000 clones, about 80% seen once. Sequencing was carried out using peripheral blood. The receptors shown here come from a human donor with acute or convalescent COVID-19. The donor label of this sample is uncertain.

The gene calls are TRBV7-9 and TRBJ2-2, with D hard to call. This CDR3 has 13 amino acids. Germline CDR1 reads SEHNR; CDR2 reads FQNEAQ (reference sequence). The V end was cut by 1 base, the J end by 5 bases, with 5 bases between. The CDR3 protein is CASSLGQTGELFF. CDR3 bases: TGTGCCAGCAGCTTAGGTCAGACCGGGGAGCTGTTTTTT.

The chain couples TRBV9 to TRBJ2-3, with 9 positions matching TRBD2. V lost 0 bases to trimming and J lost 3 bases; unmatched junction nucleotides: 8. The CDR3 extends over 17 amino acids. In germline, CDR1 is SGDLS, CDR2 YYNGEE. In nucleotides, the CDR3 is TGTGCCAGCAGCGTAGGAGTAGGCGGGAGGGGAACAGATACGCAGTATTTT. It codes for CASSVGVGGRGTDTQYF.

The V gene is TRBV19, the J gene TRBJ2-1; 7 nucleotides match TRBD2. Trimming cost V 9 bases and J 9 bases; bases outside gene matches: 14. The germline V gene has CDR1 LNHDA and CDR2 SQIVND (reference sequence). This CDR3 is 14 amino acids long. In nucleotides, the CDR3 is TGTGCCAGCAAACCCGGAGGGCCGGGGGGTGAGCAGTTCTTC. Translated, it gives CASKPGGPGGEQFF. The full variable domain, in which reference TRBV19 and TRBJ2-1 provide the parts outside the CDR3, is DGGITQSPKYLFRKEGQNVTLSCEQNLNHDAMYWYRQDPGQGLRLIYYSQIVNDFQKGDIAEGYSVSREKKESFPLTVTSAQKNPTAFYLCASKPGGPGGEQFFGPGTRLTVL.

This chain connects TRBV19 to TRBJ1-4; unclear D gene. The CDR3 runs to 14 residues. CDR1 and CDR2 from the germline V gene are LNHDA and SQIVND (reference sequence). V was cut by 3 bases and J by 0 bases, with 5 bases left in between. In nucleotides, the CDR3 is TGTGCCAGTAGTATCACGGCAACTAATGAAAAACTGTTTTTT. It encodes CASSITATNEKLFF.

The chain employs TRBV19 and TRBJ2-2; tentative D call: TRBD1 (5 bases). CDR3 length: 14 residues. Germline V gene data show CDR1 as LNHDA and CDR2 as SQIVND (reference sequence). Trimming removed 3 bases at V and 6 bases at J, with 11 bases between. CDR3 amino acids: CASSIAGAAGELFF. The CDR3 region has the DNA TGTGCCAGTAGTATTGCTGGGGCTGCCGGGGAGCTGTTTTTT.

V is TRBV10-1 and J is TRBJ2-7; D is uncertain. The germline V gene has CDR1 WNHNN and CDR2 SYGVQD (reference sequence). CDR3 length equals 14 residues. V gave up 3 bases and J gave up 2 bases, with 11 bases separating them. The CDR3 sequence: CASSDNNVPYEQYF. In nucleotides, the CDR3 is TGCGCCAGCAGTGATAACAATGTCCCCTACGAGCAGTACTTC.

The chain joins TRBV27 to TRBJ2-2, with 7 nucleotides matching TRBD2. The junction had 8 bases not matched to a gene; V was cut back by 2 bases and J by 5 bases. The CDR3 extends over 16 amino acids. The germline V gene has CDR1 MNHEY and CDR2 SMNVEV (reference sequence). This CDR3 reads CASSLGDLGGTGELFF. CDR3 DNA sequence: TGTGCCAGCAGTTTAGGGGATCTGGGGGGGACCGGGGAGCTGTTTTTT.

The chain uses TRBV27 and TRBJ1-4; TRBD1 matches 8 bases. The CDR3 length is 15 residues. Germline V CDR1 and CDR2: MNHEY, SMNVEV (reference sequence). Trimming cost V 7 bases and J 7 bases; bases outside gene matches: 11. The CDR3 DNA follows: TGTGCCAGCACCGGACGGACAGGGCGAGTTGAAAAACTGTTTTTT. This encodes CASTGRTGRVEKLFF.

This clone was detected only a few times. The rearrangement links TRBV7-9 to TRBJ1-2; 7 bases align to TRBD1. Germline V gene lookup returns CDR1 SEHNR and CDR2 FQNEAQ (reference sequence). The V gene end was trimmed by 4 bases and the J gene end by 7 bases; junction bases not matched to a gene: 3. CDR3 size: 12 residues. The CDR3 bases are TGTGCCAGCAGCTCCAGACAGGGTGGCTACACCTTC. It yields the protein CASSSRQGGYTF.

This chain connects TRBV6-1 to TRBJ2-5, with D hard to call. V lost 2 bases, J lost 9 bases, and 19 bases lay in between. The CDR3 is 15 amino acids. Germline V gene lookup returns CDR1 MNHNS and CDR2 SASEGT. The CDR3 sequence is CASSELVSPVVAQYF. The CDR3 bases are TGTGCCAGCAGTGAACTGGTCTCTCCCGTCGTAGCCCAGTACTTC.

The CDR3 region is CASSPATSGGDKEQFF. CDR3 coding DNA: TGTGCCAGCAGCCCAGCTACTAGCGGGGGTGATAAGGAGCAGTTCTTC. The genes are TRBV7-9 and TRBJ2-1; 11 bases fit TRBD2. Germline trimming cut 5 bases from V and 10 bases from J; bases unmatched to any gene: 13. Germline CDR1 is SEHNR and CDR2 is FQNEAQ (reference sequence). This CDR3 has 16 residues.

This clone has just a few counts. The chain is built from TRBV25-1 and TRBJ2-7; 8 bases match TRBD2. The CDR3 has 15 residues. V was pared by 7 bases and J by 1 base, with 9 bases of the junction left unmatched. In germline, CDR1 is MGHDK, CDR2 SYGVNS. The CDR3 reads CASMAPLAGSYEQYF. The CDR3 region has the DNA TGTGCCAGCATGGCCCCCTTAGCGGGGTCCTACGAGCAGTACTTC.

V and J are TRBV5-1 and TRBJ2-7; 8 nucleotides align to TRBD1. Germline V gene sequence: CDR1 SGHRS, CDR2 YFSETQ. Trimming took 7 bases from V and 5 from J; bases not matched to a gene: 5. CDR3 size: 12 residues. CDR3 coding DNA: TGCGCCAGCGCCGGGACAGGTAACGAGCAGTACTTC. Translation gives CASAGTGNEQYF.

V and J are TRBV19 and TRBJ1-1; D gene unclear. The CDR3 is 14 residues long. With 1 base removed from V and 1 base from J, the gap between germline ends came to 7 bases. Germline V CDR1 and CDR2: LNHDA, SQIVND (reference sequence). The CDR3 sequence is CASSIGPRNTEAFF. Written as DNA, the CDR3 is TGTGCCAGTAGTATAGGCCCCAGGAACACTGAAGCTTTCTTT.

The chain uses TRBV29-1 and TRBJ1-4; D is uncertain. The length of the CDR3 is 13 residues. Trimming took off 5 bases at V and 8 bases at J, with 15 bases between the two ends. Germline assignment: CDR1 SQVTM and CDR2 ANQGSEA. Here the CDR3 reads CSVRTGGREKLFF. The DNA of the CDR3 is TGCAGCGTTCGGACCGGAGGGAGAGAAAAACTGTTTTTT.